These 17 T cell receptor beta chains came from one sample sequenced in a study of blood T cells in healthy people across ages. Primed by a sample-barcoded 5' primer and a J-beta primer mix, a second PCR proceeded for 7 to 11 cycles. Each CDR3 protein is one row after TCRdb ran MiXCR on the 5' RACE reads. The sample lists approximately 800,000 distinct CDR3 sequences; under 80% were seen once. Material: blood. Receptors were obtained from a man aged 25-40 years in good health.

V usage is TRBV14 and J usage is TRBJ2-3; D is uncertain. Trimming cost V 1 base and J 2 bases, with 7 bases left between them. Germline CDR1 reads SGHDN; CDR2 reads FVKESK. The CDR3 sequence is 14 residues long. CDR3 sequence reads: CASSQVAHTDTQYF. The CDR3 DNA is TGTGCCAGCAGCCAAGTTGCTCACACAGATACGCAGTATTTT.

This clonotype was counted only a few times. The V gene is TRBV3-1, the J gene TRBJ2-3, with TRBD2 matching 12 bases. The CDR3 is 17 amino acids. The V and J ends lost 4 bases and 7 bases, in that order; junction bases with no gene match: 12. Germline CDR1 LGHDT, CDR2 YNNKEL (reference sequence). The CDR3, as DNA: TGTGCCAGCAGCCTCAGCCTCCTAGCGGGGGGGCCGCATACGCAGTATTTT. Protein: CASSLSLLAGGPHTQYF.

This sequence joins TRBV6-2 or TRBV6-3 and TRBJ2-1; the match to TRBD2 covers 14 bases. The CDR3 sequence is 16 residues long. V lost 4 bases to trimming and J lost 8 bases; unmatched junction nucleotides: 7. CDR1 is MNHEY and CDR2 is SVGEGT in the germline V gene. DNA for the CDR3: TGTGCCAGCAGTTCGACTAGCGGGGGGGCTTATGATGAGCAGTTCTTC. Translated: CASSSTSGGAYDEQFF.

The chain has TRBV10-3 and TRBJ1-2, with TRBD1 matching over 9 bases. Germline trimming cut 3 bases from V and 4 bases from J; bases unmatched to any gene: 3. Germline V CDR1 and CDR2: ENHRY, SYGVKD. This CDR3 spans 14 amino acids. This CDR3 reads CAISETGGGYGYTF. The CDR3 DNA is TGTGCCATCAGTGAAACAGGGGGCGGCTATGGCTACACCTTC.

The chain combines TRBV20-1 with TRBJ1-5; the D gene is possibly TRBD1 (5 bases). Germline V CDR1 and CDR2: DFQATT, SNEGSKA (reference sequence). The CDR3 sequence is 15 residues long. The germline V and J ends were trimmed by 2 bases and 0 bases, with 11 bases remaining between them. CDR3 nucleotide sequence: TGCAGTGCTAGACCACAGGAGTATAGCAATCAGCCCCAGCATTTT. As protein: CSARPQEYSNQPQHF.

This chain joins TRBV10-3 and TRBJ2-7, with D uncertain. The CDR3 runs to 13 residues. Germline CDR1 reads ENHRY; CDR2 reads SYGVKD. V lost 3 bases and J lost 2, with 8 bases in between. Here the CDR3 DNA reads TGTGCCATCAGTGAAAAGGACCCCTACGAGCAGTACTTC. Amino acid sequence: CAISEKDPYEQYF.

The chain joins TRBV6-1 to TRBJ2-5; D is undetermined. The J call may be faulty, since TRBJ2-7 better matches the DNA end. Germline V gene sequence: CDR1 MNHNS, CDR2 SASEGT. The CDR3 spans 13 residues. The CDR3 bases are TGTGCCAGCAGTGCTCGGTGGACCTACGAGCAGTACTTC. This codes for CASSARWTYEQYF.

V usage is TRBV20-1 and J usage is TRBJ2-7; 11 nucleotides align to TRBD1. The DNA end is more similar to TRBJ2-1, so the J call may be wrong. This CDR3 has 15 amino acids. Germline CDR1 DFQATT, CDR2 SNEGSKA (reference sequence). The CDR3 loop is CSARGGGQGVYEQFF. As DNA, the CDR3 is TGCAGTGCTAGAGGGGGGGGACAGGGGGTATATGAGCAGTTCTTC.

Here the CDR3 reads CSAPSGNTDTQYF. The CDR3 coding sequence is TGCAGCGCCCCTAGCGGTAACACAGATACGCAGTATTTT. This sequence joins TRBV29-1 and TRBJ2-3; TRBD2 matches at 7 bases. The germline V gene encodes CDR1 SQVTM and CDR2 ANQGSEA. V shed 7 bases, J shed 2 bases, and the junction held 6 bases outside the gene matches. CDR3 length: 13 residues.

The chain links TRBV4-3 to TRBJ1-4; D gene unclear. V was trimmed by 2 bases and J by 7 bases, leaving 14 bases between them. Per germline, CDR1 LGHNA and CDR2 YSLEER. The CDR3 length is 15 residues. In nucleotides, the CDR3 is TGCGCCAGCAGCCAAACCCCGGGGTTGGGTGAAAAACTGTTTTTT. It specifies CASSQTPGLGEKLFF.

The J gene is TRBJ2-1, the V gene TRBV20-1; possible D gene TRBD1, 6 bases. V lost 0 bases to trimming and J lost 4 bases, with 13 bases between them. The germline V gene has CDR1 DFQATT and CDR2 SNEGSKA (reference sequence). The CDR3 is 15 amino acids. CDR3 protein: CSARDLQGLYNEQFF. DNA of the CDR3: TGCAGTGCTAGAGATCTACAGGGCCTTTACAATGAGCAGTTCTTC.

The gene calls are TRBV30 and TRBJ2-7; D is perhaps TRBD1 (5 bases). V lost 2 bases and J lost 0, with 11 bases in between. The length of the CDR3 is 14 residues. Germline assignment: CDR1 GTSNPN and CDR2 SVGIG (reference sequence). The CDR3 region has the DNA TGTGCCTGGAGTTGGGGCAGTCACTCCTACGAGCAGTACTTC. Translating it yields CAWSWGSHSYEQYF. Based on the CDR3 plus reference TRBV30 and TRBJ2-7, the full variable domain is SQTIHQWPATLVQPVGSPLSLECTVEGTSNPNLYWYRQAAGRGLQLLFYSVGIGQISSEVPQNLSASRPQDRQFILSSKKLLLSDSGFYLCAWSWGSHSYEQYFGPGTRLTVT.

The V call is TRBV4-1, the J call TRBJ2-1; D ambiguous. V was clipped by 4 bases and J by 0 bases, with 10 bases between them. The CDR3 sequence is 15 residues long. Germline V CDR1 and CDR2: MGHRA, YSYEKL. CDR3 protein: CASSLTDGSYNEQFF. The CDR3 DNA sequence: TGCGCCAGCAGCCTAACCGACGGCTCCTACAATGAGCAGTTCTTC.

V gene TRBV6-5 combines with J gene TRBJ2-7; unclear D gene. V was pared by 2 bases and J by 2 bases, with 13 bases between. The CDR3 is made up of 15 amino acids. CDR1 MNHEY and CDR2 SVGAGI come from the germline V gene. The chain's CDR3 is CASSYGKLPTYEQYF. The CDR3 bases are TGTGCCAGCAGTTACGGGAAGTTACCTACCTACGAGCAGTACTTC.

CDR3 sequence: CASSLLGQGAIDEQYF. In nucleotides, the CDR3 is TGTGCCAGCAGCTTGCTGGGACAGGGGGCTATCGACGAGCAGTACTTC. The gene calls are TRBV6-2 or TRBV6-3 and TRBJ2-5; 12 nucleotides agree with TRBD1. Judging by the DNA end, TRBJ2-7 fits better; the J call may be wrong. The CDR3 sequence is 16 residues long. Germline CDR1 and CDR2: MNHEY and SVGEGT.

There are a few counts of this clonotype. The chain joins TRBV5-1 to TRBJ2-3; 13 bases are shared with TRBD2. J was trimmed by 2 bases and V by 4 bases; bases with no gene match: 4. The CDR3 totals 16 residues. Per germline, CDR1 SGHRS and CDR2 YFSETQ. Written as DNA, the CDR3 is TGCGCCAGCAGCCCCGGACTAGCGGGGGCCACAGATACGCAGTATTTT. The encoded protein is CASSPGLAGATDTQYF.

The chain combines TRBV27 with TRBJ2-3; D is unresolved. Trimming removed 2 bases at V and 4 bases at J, with 10 bases between. CDR1 and CDR2 from the germline V gene are MNHEY and SMNVEV (reference sequence). The CDR3 runs 14 residues. CDR3 in DNA: TGTGCCAGCAGTTTAATCGTCCAGTCAGATACGCAGTATTTT. Amino acids: CASSLIVQSDTQYF.